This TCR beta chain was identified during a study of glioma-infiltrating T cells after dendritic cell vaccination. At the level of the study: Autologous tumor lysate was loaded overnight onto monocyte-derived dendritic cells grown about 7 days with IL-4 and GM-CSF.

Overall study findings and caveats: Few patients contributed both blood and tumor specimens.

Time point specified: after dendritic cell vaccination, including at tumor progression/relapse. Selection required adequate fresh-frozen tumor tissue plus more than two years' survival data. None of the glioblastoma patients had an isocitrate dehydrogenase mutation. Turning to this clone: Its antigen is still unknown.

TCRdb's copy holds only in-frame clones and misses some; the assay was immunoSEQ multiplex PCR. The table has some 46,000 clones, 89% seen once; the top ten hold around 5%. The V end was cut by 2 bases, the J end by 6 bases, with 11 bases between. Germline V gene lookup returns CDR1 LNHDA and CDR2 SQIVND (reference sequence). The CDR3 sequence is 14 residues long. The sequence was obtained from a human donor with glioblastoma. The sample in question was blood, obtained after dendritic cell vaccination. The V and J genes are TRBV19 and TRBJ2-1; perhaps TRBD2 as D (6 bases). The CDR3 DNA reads TGTGCCAGTAGTATATCTCTAGCGTCCAATGAGCAGTTCTTC. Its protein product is CASSISLASNEQFF.